These 18 T cell receptor beta chains were all obtained from the same sample, sequenced in a study of regulatory T cells in long-lasting Graves disease (dated by TCRdb to the early 2020s). This sample's time point label indicates: newly diagnosed GD, antithyroid drugs for less than 3 months. For both TCR sequencing and RNA sequencing, RNA was extracted from PBMCs in TRIzol. Library preparation employed multiplex PCR. Instrument on record: Illumina HiSeq 4000. iRepertoire HTBI primers and Arm-PCR amplification of CDR3 regions were used to construct TCR beta libraries. TCRdb trimmed public reads at Q25 via fastp, called clones via MiXCR and kept in-frame beta chains. Under each unique CDR3 protein, matching rows form one entry showing the most common genes and DNA. The sample table contains about 470,000 distinct CDR3 sequences; only one count was recorded for 14% to 15% of them. 16% of the sample goes to the ten largest clones.

The sample also formed part of further work on T cells in Graves' hyperthyroidism and ophthalmopathy.

The source material was peripheral blood mononuclear cells (PBMCs), sampled at new diagnosis, from a patient treated with antithyroid drugs. Source of these receptors: a woman in her twenties or thirties with Graves disease. Donor details come from another sample of the same person, matched by shared clones.

This clonotype turned up a few times. The CDR3 loop reads CASGTSGTMMNTGELFF. The CDR3 nucleotides are TGTGCCAGTGGGACTAGCGGGACAATGATGAACACCGGGGAGCTGTTTTTT. The chain employs TRBV4-2 and TRBJ2-2; 13 bases line up with TRBD2. Germline V lookup: CDR1 LGHNA, CDR2 YNFKEQ. This CDR3 is 17 amino acids long. V dropped 9 bases and J dropped 1; count of bases not matched to a gene: 8.

This clonotype has at least ten counts. The chain has TRBV20-1 and TRBJ2-7; D gene unclear. The germline gives CDR1 DFQATT, CDR2 SNEGSKA (reference sequence). CDR3 length: 13 amino acids. V gave up 6 bases and J gave up 0 bases, with 12 bases separating them. The CDR3 DNA sequence: TGCAGTGCCCCGAGGCCCGTCTCCTACGAGCAGTACTTC. It codes for CSAPRPVSYEQYF.

The table lists this clonotype with many counts. This chain uses TRBV29-1 with TRBJ2-7; no clear D gene. V was clipped by 4 bases and J by 0 bases, with 7 bases between them. The CDR3 consists of 12 residues. Germline assignment: CDR1 SQVTM and CDR2 ANQGSEA. CDR3 sequence: CSVGGPSYEQYF. CDR3 DNA sequence: TGCAGCGTTGGAGGACCCTCCTACGAGCAGTACTTC.

This clonotype turned up a few times. The chain combines TRBV15 with TRBJ2-7; 9 bases are shared with TRBD2. Germline V gene lookup returns CDR1 LNHNV and CDR2 YYDKDF (reference sequence). V shed 8 bases, J shed 3 bases, and the junction held 11 bases outside the gene matches. This CDR3 has 15 amino acids. The CDR3 DNA is TGTGCCACCGGCGAGGGCGGGGGGGCCTACTACGAGCAGTACTTC. It encodes CATGEGGGAYYEQYF.

This clonotype was found many times. J is TRBJ2-1 and V is TRBV30, with 13 bases identical to TRBD2. The CDR3 has 14 amino acids. Trimming took 3 bases from V and 5 from J; bases not matched to a gene: 1. Looked up from germline, CDR1 is GTSNPN and CDR2 is SVGIG (reference sequence). The CDR3 is CAWRGLAGNNEQFF. The CDR3, as DNA: TGTGCCTGGAGGGGACTAGCGGGAAACAATGAGCAGTTCTTC.

The chain combines TRBV9 with TRBJ2-6, with D tentatively TRBD1 (6 bases). The V gene's germline CDR1 is SGDLS and CDR2 YYNGEE. This CDR3 has 16 residues. Trimming cost V 0 bases and J 1 base, with 8 bases left between them. The CDR3 loop is CASSVERGSGANVLTF. CDR3 nucleotides: TGTGCCAGCAGCGTAGAAAGGGGGTCTGGGGCCAACGTCCTGACTTTC.

The chain couples TRBV10-1 to TRBJ2-3; 13 bases align to TRBD2. Germline-derived CDR1 and CDR2 are WNHNN and SYGVQD (reference sequence). J gave up 5 bases and V 0 bases, and 8 bases lay outside the gene matches. This CDR3 contains 18 residues. CDR3: CASSESTGLAGVGDTQYF. The CDR3, as DNA: TGCGCCAGCAGTGAGTCGACCGGACTAGCGGGAGTGGGAGATACGCAGTATTTT.

Comments on this clonotype: A much larger clone sits a single nucleotide away, making a read error possible. This chain connects TRBV5-1 to TRBJ2-5; the D gene could be TRBD1 or TRBD2 (6 bases each). CDR1 SGHRS and CDR2 YFSETQ come from the germline V gene. This CDR3 has 16 amino acids. V was shortened by 1 base and J by 11 bases, with 24 bases between the two germline ends. The CDR3 here is CASSLPTGRPYNEQYF. DNA for the CDR3: TGCGCCAGCAGCTTGCCCACAGGGAGGCCATACAATGAGCAGTACTTC.

This chain uses TRBV7-3 with TRBJ2-2, with 7 positions matching TRBD1. CDR3 length: 17 residues. V dropped 3 bases and J dropped 0; count of bases not matched to a gene: 7. Germline V gene data show CDR1 as SGHTA and CDR2 as FQGTGA. Written as DNA, the CDR3 is TGTGCCAGCAGCTTGAACCTGGGACAGACGAACACCGGGGAGCTGTTTTTT. Residues: CASSLNLGQTNTGELFF. Combining the CDR3 with reference TRBV7-3 and TRBJ2-2 gives the whole variable domain GAGVSQTPSNKVTEKGKYVELRCDPISGHTALYWYRQSLGQGPEFLIYFQGTGAADDSGLPNDRFFAVRPEGSVSTLKIQRTERGDSAVYLCASSLNLGQTNTGELFFGEGSRLTVL.

This clonotype was counted at least ten times. This chain connects TRBV28 to TRBJ1-5; no definite D call. Between the trimmed V and J ends, which lost 9 bases and 6 bases, there was a span of 9 bases. The CDR3 covers 11 residues. CDR1 MDHEN and CDR2 SYDVKM come from the germline V gene. CDR3 sequence reads: CASGQIQPQHF. CDR3 DNA sequence: TGTGCCAGTGGGCAGATTCAGCCCCAGCATTTT.

This clonotype was recorded at least ten times. The V gene is TRBV15, the J gene TRBJ1-5, with TRBD1 identical over 8 bases. Germline lookup yields CDR1 LNHNV and CDR2 YYDKDF (reference sequence). Losses at the gene ends were 1 base for V and 2 bases for J; bases not matched to a gene: 1. The CDR3 consists of 15 residues. Written as DNA, the CDR3 is TGTGCCACCAGCAGAGGGACAGGGCGCAATCAGCCCCAGCATTTT. This translates into CATSRGTGRNQPQHF.

This chain uses TRBV20-1 with TRBJ2-3, with a tentative D call TRBD2 (6 bases). Germline loops: CDR1 DFQATT, CDR2 SNEGSKA (reference sequence). V lost 3 bases and J lost 4, with 17 bases in between. This CDR3 spans 15 amino acids. The CDR3 protein is CSARQGGMRADTQYF. The DNA of the CDR3 is TGCAGTGCTAGGCAGGGCGGGATGAGGGCAGATACGCAGTATTTT.

Only a few counts were recorded for this clonotype. V is TRBV3-1 and J is TRBJ2-4, with D possibly TRBD2 on 6 matching bases. Germline V gene lookup returns CDR1 LGHDT and CDR2 YNNKEL (reference sequence). Trimming pared 0 bases from V and 2 bases from J, leaving 11 bases between. This CDR3 is built from 16 residues. CDR3 in amino acids: CASSQEPGRPKNIQYF. The CDR3 coding sequence is TGTGCCAGCAGCCAAGAGCCGGGGAGGCCCAAAAACATTCAGTACTTC.

CDR3 amino acids: CSAAPGWGMNTEAFF. The CDR3 bases are TGCAGCGCCGCTCCAGGGTGGGGTATGAACACTGAAGCTTTCTTT. The chain couples TRBV29-1 to TRBJ1-1, with D maybe TRBD1 (5 bases). The CDR3 loop spans 15 amino acids. Trimming cost V 7 bases and J 0 bases, with 18 bases left between them. Germline V gene data show CDR1 as SQVTM and CDR2 as ANQGSEA.

V and J are TRBV5-1 and TRBJ2-5, with a possible D match to TRBD2 (6 bases). V dropped 4 bases and J dropped 2 bases, with 15 bases sitting between them. This CDR3 is built from 15 residues. The germline gives CDR1 SGHRS, CDR2 YFSETQ. The chain's CDR3 is CASSALGLEQETQYF. The CDR3 DNA reads as TGCGCCAGCAGCGCCCTGGGACTGGAACAAGAGACCCAGTACTTC.

This clonotype has just a few counts. The gene calls are TRBV20-1 and TRBJ2-1; the match to TRBD2 covers 7 bases. CDR1 is DFQATT and CDR2 is SNEGSKA in the germline V gene (reference sequence). Trimming took 3 bases from V and 6 from J; bases not matched to a gene: 11. The CDR3 covers 15 residues. CDR3 coding DNA: TGCAGTGCTAGTGACCTAGCGGACCTGATCAATGAGCAGTTCTTC. Its translation is CSASDLADLINEQFF.

The chain employs TRBV20-1 and TRBJ1-2; D remains unclear. Trimming shortened V by 5 bases and J by 3 bases, and 13 bases separated the two germline ends. This CDR3 comprises 13 residues. CDR1 is DFQATT, CDR2 SNEGSKA, per germline (reference sequence). The CDR3 region has the DNA TGCAGTGCTCCCGGCGGGGTGCACTATGGCTACACCTTC. Translated, it gives CSAPGGVHYGYTF.

This sequence joins TRBV7-2 and TRBJ1-4; D perhaps matches TRBD1 (5 bases). The CDR3 spans 16 residues. V shed 5 bases and J shed 4 bases, with 17 bases lying between them. Germline V lookup: CDR1 SGHTA, CDR2 FQGNSA. This CDR3 reads CASSLRTPGRNEKLFF. The CDR3, as DNA: TGTGCCAGCAGCCTCAGAACCCCAGGGCGTAATGAAAAACTGTTTTTT.